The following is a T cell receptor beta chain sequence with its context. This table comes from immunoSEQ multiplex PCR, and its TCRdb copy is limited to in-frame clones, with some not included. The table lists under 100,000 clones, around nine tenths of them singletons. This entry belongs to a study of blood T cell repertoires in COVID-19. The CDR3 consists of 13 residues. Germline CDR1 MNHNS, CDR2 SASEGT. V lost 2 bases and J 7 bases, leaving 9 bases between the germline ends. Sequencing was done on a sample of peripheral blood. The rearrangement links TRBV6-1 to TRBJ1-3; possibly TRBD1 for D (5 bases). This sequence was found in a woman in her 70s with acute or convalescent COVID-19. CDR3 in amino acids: CASSEWGVNTIYF. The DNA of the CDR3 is TGTGCCAGCAGTGAATGGGGGGTCAACACCATATATTTT.